Listed here are 32 T cell receptor beta chains from one sample, sequenced in a study of shared clonotypes between healthy human individuals. The naive CD8 population came from CD45RO-negative cells selected for CCR7, without terminally differentiated effector memory CD45RA+ cells. Assay: immunoSEQ multiplex PCR; the TCRdb copy retains only in-frame clones and omits some. The table lists some 1,900,000 clones, around 96% of them singletons. Sequenced sample: naive CD8+ T cells sorted from blood. The source is a man between 18 and 35 years old in good health.

This clone is a singleton in its sample. V usage is TRBV9 and J usage is TRBJ2-3, with 10 positions matching TRBD2. Germline-derived CDR1 and CDR2 are SGDLS and YYNGEE. This CDR3 is built from 17 residues. V trimming: 3 bases; J trimming: 0 bases; junction bases outside the gene matches: 7. The CDR3 reads CASSAHPSGRSTDTQYF. In nucleotides, the CDR3 is TGTGCCAGCAGCGCCCATCCTAGCGGGAGAAGCACAGATACGCAGTATTTT.

The chain links TRBV6-6 to TRBJ1-6; D is perhaps TRBD1 (6 bases). CDR1 MNHNY and CDR2 SVGAGI come from the germline V gene (reference sequence). V lost 2 bases and J 9 bases, leaving 17 bases between the germline ends. The CDR3 contains 16 residues. This CDR3 is CASSYRRTEGGSPLHF. DNA of the CDR3: TGTGCCAGCAGTTACCGAAGAACAGAGGGGGGTTCACCCCTCCACTTT.

This clone was observed a handful of times. The rearrangement uses TRBV10-1 and TRBJ1-5, with D tentatively TRBD1 (6 bases). CDR1 and CDR2 (germline): WNHNN, SYGVQD (reference sequence). CDR3 length: 13 amino acids. V was shortened by 6 bases and J by 3 bases, with 9 bases between the two germline ends. In DNA form, the CDR3 reads TGCGCCAGCAGCCAGGGGATCAATCAGCCCCAGCATTTT. Its translation is CASSQGINQPQHF.

The gene calls are TRBV7-8 and TRBJ2-1; TRBD2 matches 11 bases. Germline V gene lookup returns CDR1 SGHVS and CDR2 FQNEAQ. The CDR3 runs to 20 residues. The junction had 10 bases not matched to a gene; V was cut back by 0 bases and J by 0 bases. CDR3 DNA sequence: TGTGCCAGCAGCTTAGCATTTGTCGGGCTAGCGGGGGGCTCCTACAATGAGCAGTTCTTC. Protein sequence: CASSLAFVGLAGGSYNEQFF.

This sequence joins TRBV11-2 and TRBJ1-6; possibly TRBD1 for D (6 bases). Deletions cut 5 bases from V and 0 bases from J, with 14 bases between. This CDR3 spans 17 amino acids. Germline values: CDR1 SGHAT, CDR2 FQNNGV. The CDR3, as DNA: TGTGCCAGCAGCCGAGACAGGCCCAGCTCCTATAATTCACCCCTCCACTTT. Residues: CASSRDRPSSYNSPLHF.

The chain combines TRBV9 with TRBJ1-2; tentatively, D is TRBD1 (6 bases). V was clipped by 0 bases and J by 6 bases, with 18 bases between them. The CDR3 totals 16 residues. Germline assignment: CDR1 SGDLS and CDR2 YYNGEE. The CDR3, as DNA: TGTGCCAGCAGCGTAGAAAGGCGGGGGGCGACGAATGGCTACACCTTC. This codes for CASSVERRGATNGYTF. Using reference TRBV9 and TRBJ1-2 for the parts outside the CDR3, the full variable domain is DSGVTQTPKHLITATGQRVTLRCSPRSGDLSVYWYQQSLDQGLQFLIQYYNGEERAKGNILERFSAQQFPDLHSELNLSSLELGDSALYFCASSVERRGATNGYTFGSGTRLTVV.

V usage is TRBV4-3 and J usage is TRBJ2-5, with TRBD1 identical over 8 bases. Unmatched junction bases numbered 13, after V lost 5 bases and J lost 2 bases. The CDR3 covers 17 residues. The V gene's germline CDR1 is LGHNA and CDR2 YSLEER. CDR3 bases: TGCGCCAGCAGCGCCAGGGGGCGACTAGATTCTCAAGAGACCCAGTACTTC. This encodes CASSARGRLDSQETQYF.

This clone was observed once. This sequence joins TRBV6-5 and TRBJ2-7; TRBD1 agrees at 8 bases. V dropped 6 bases and J dropped 0; count of bases not matched to a gene: 7. The CDR3 consists of 15 residues. CDR1 MNHEY and CDR2 SVGAGI come from the germline V gene. CDR3 sequence reads: CASRNGQGSSYEQYF. DNA of the CDR3: TGTGCCAGCAGAAATGGACAGGGAAGCTCCTACGAGCAGTACTTC.

The chain has TRBV6-5 and TRBJ2-3, with D tentatively TRBD2 (6 bases). CDR1 and CDR2 (germline): MNHEY, SVGAGI. V shed 6 bases and J shed 5 bases, with 15 bases lying between them. There are 14 residues in the CDR3. Here the CDR3 reads CASSLSGRGDTQYF. CDR3 DNA sequence: TGTGCCAGCAGCCTTAGCGGAAGGGGAGATACGCAGTATTTT.

Here the CDR3 DNA reads TGTGCCAGTAGTCATCGACTAGCTCCTGGGGAGCTGTTTTTT. Its translation: CASSHRLAPGELFF. This rearrangement joins TRBV19 to TRBJ2-2; 7 bases are a match to TRBD2. The ends lost 5 bases at V and 8 bases at J; junction bases unmatched: 8. CDR1 LNHDA and CDR2 SQIVND come from the germline V gene (reference sequence). This CDR3 is 14 amino acids long.

Of note for this clone: The sample carries other DNA sequences with the same CDR3. The V and J genes are TRBV7-9 and TRBJ2-7; possible D gene TRBD1, 6 bases. Germline loops: CDR1 SEHNR, CDR2 FQNEAQ (reference sequence). CDR3 length: 13 amino acids. V shed 5 bases and J shed 4 bases, with 12 bases lying between them. The DNA for the CDR3 is TGTGCCAGCAGCGATCGGGACACATACGAGCAGTACTTC. Protein product: CASSDRDTYEQYF.

The rearrangement links TRBV5-8 to TRBJ1-4; tentatively, D is TRBD1 (5 bases). The V gene lost 9 bases and the J gene lost 6 bases, with 15 bases spanning the gap. Germline assignment: CDR1 SGHTS and CDR2 YDEGEE. The CDR3 extends over 13 amino acids. CDR3 protein: CANPGAPHEKLFF. The DNA for the CDR3 is TGTGCCAACCCCGGGGCACCCCATGAAAAACTGTTTTTT.

V usage is TRBV5-6 and J usage is TRBJ2-7; TRBD1 matches 7 bases. The germline V gene encodes CDR1 SGHDT and CDR2 YYEEEE. With V trimmed by 5 bases and J by 4 bases, 6 bases remained unmatched. CDR3 size: 13 residues. CDR3 loop: CASSIGTVYEQYF. Here the CDR3 DNA reads TGTGCCAGCAGTATAGGGACAGTTTACGAGCAGTACTTC.

This chain connects TRBV7-9 to TRBJ1-1; 9 bases match TRBD1. The V segment lost 7 bases and the J segment 5 bases; nucleotides outside the gene matches: 8. The germline CDR1 and CDR2 sequences are SEHNR and FQNEAQ (reference sequence). This CDR3 has 14 residues. The CDR3 loop reads CASIDTGGRTEAFF. CDR3 DNA: TGTGCCAGCATTGACACAGGGGGCAGGACTGAAGCTTTCTTT.

As for this clone: The sample has other DNA sequences that encode this CDR3 too. V gene TRBV4-1 combines with J gene TRBJ2-7, with D hard to call. The CDR3 covers 14 residues. Trimming left V 4 bases short and J 2 bases short, with 12 bases between. CDR1 MGHRA and CDR2 YSYEKL come from the germline V gene. The CDR3 region is CASSLDLETYEQYF. The CDR3 bases are TGCGCCAGCAGCCTAGACCTAGAAACCTACGAGCAGTACTTC.

The chain employs TRBV9 and TRBJ2-3, with 9 bases that match TRBD1. CDR3 size: 15 residues. Per germline, CDR1 SGDLS and CDR2 YYNGEE. Unmatched junction bases numbered 4, after V lost 3 bases and J lost 2 bases. CDR3 residues: CASSGDRVYTDTQYF. The CDR3 DNA reads as TGTGCCAGCAGCGGGGACAGGGTCTACACAGATACGCAGTATTTT.

On this clone: The same CDR3 can be traced to other DNA sequences in this sample. The genes are TRBV13 and TRBJ2-1, with D hard to call. The V end lost 0 bases, the J end lost 7 bases, and 7 bases lay between the germline ends. The CDR3 is made up of 13 amino acids. From germline, CDR1 is PRHDT and CDR2 FYEKMQ (reference sequence). This CDR3 is CASSLGLGNEQFF. The CDR3, as DNA: TGTGCCAGCAGCTTAGGCCTCGGGAATGAGCAGTTCTTC.

The rearrangement uses TRBV29-1 and TRBJ1-2; D gene uncertain. V dropped 0 bases and J dropped 0 bases, with 14 bases sitting between them. Germline CDR1 reads SQVTM; CDR2 reads ANQGSEA. CDR3 length equals 16 residues. The CDR3 sequence is CSVEDRRLEANYGYTF. The CDR3 DNA reads as TGCAGCGTTGAAGATCGTAGGCTGGAAGCTAACTATGGCTACACCTTC. Filled out from reference TRBV29-1 and TRBJ1-2, the complete variable domain reads SAVISQKPSRDICQRGTSLTIQCQVDSQVTMMFWYRQQPGQSLTLIATANQGSEATYESGFVIDKFPISRPNLTFSTLTVSNMSPEDSSIYLCSVEDRRLEANYGYTFGSGTRLTVV.

The chain uses TRBV11-2 and TRBJ2-7; 8 nucleotides match TRBD2. The germline V gene has CDR1 SGHAT and CDR2 FQNNGV. Germline trimming cut 5 bases from V and 2 bases from J; bases unmatched to any gene: 11. CDR3 size: 16 residues. The CDR3 bases are TGTGCCAGCAGCGAGGGACTAGAAATTGCTACCTACGAGCAGTACTTC. It translates to CASSEGLEIATYEQYF.

V gene TRBV11-2 combines with J gene TRBJ2-1; D possibly corresponds to TRBD1 (5 bases). Trimming stripped 7 bases from V and 2 bases from J, with 15 bases between. This CDR3 contains 15 residues. Germline loops: CDR1 SGHAT, CDR2 FQNNGV. CDR3: CASTVTAAPYNEQFF. The CDR3 DNA is TGTGCCAGCACCGTGACAGCTGCCCCCTACAATGAGCAGTTCTTC.

The chain recombines TRBV10-2 with TRBJ2-3, with 7 nucleotides matching TRBD1. The germline V gene encodes CDR1 WSHSY and CDR2 SAAADI. V dropped 5 bases and J dropped 2; count of bases not matched to a gene: 13. The CDR3 is 17 residues long. CDR3 amino acids: CASSTLRGQLLTDTQYF. Written as DNA, the CDR3 is TGCGCCAGCAGTACACTACGGGGACAGCTTCTCACAGATACGCAGTATTTT.

To note about this clone: Other DNA sequences from this sample encode an identical CDR3 as well. The chain combines TRBV5-4 with TRBJ2-3; D is possibly TRBD1 (5 bases). The CDR3 has 14 residues. Germline CDR1 SGHNT, CDR2 YYREEE (reference sequence). Trimming left V 1 base short and J 2 bases short, with 8 bases between. CDR3: CASSLQGATDTQYF. The CDR3, as DNA: TGTGCCAGCAGCTTGCAGGGCGCCACAGATACGCAGTATTTT.

The rearrangement joins TRBV4-1 to TRBJ2-3, with TRBD1 as a possible D gene (6 bases). This CDR3 has 15 residues. Germline V gives CDR1 MGHRA, CDR2 YSYEKL. V lost 4 bases and J lost 7, with 18 bases in between. In DNA, the CDR3 is TGCGCCAGCAGCCTACGACAGGCCTTCGGGAATACGCAGTATTTT. Translation gives CASSLRQAFGNTQYF.

The chain has TRBV2 and TRBJ1-2; no definite D call. Trimming cost V 5 bases and J 3 bases, with 19 bases left between them. The CDR3 is 16 residues long. CDR1 is SNHLY, CDR2 FYNNEI, per germline. This CDR3 reads CASSSHDVPEDYGYTF. In DNA form, the CDR3 reads TGTGCCAGCAGTTCCCACGATGTCCCGGAGGACTATGGCTACACCTTC.

The table lists this clone with a count of one. The chain uses TRBV2 and TRBJ2-7; either TRBD1 or TRBD2 may fit D (5 bases each). This CDR3 is 14 amino acids long. Germline V gives CDR1 SNHLY, CDR2 FYNNEI. V was pared by 4 bases and J by 3 bases, with 13 bases between. This CDR3 reads CASSGDQGSYEQYF. The DNA for the CDR3 is TGTGCCAGCAGTGGGGACCAGGGAAGCTACGAGCAGTACTTC.

The chain has TRBV4-1 and TRBJ2-7; 7 nucleotides line up with TRBD2. Germline-derived CDR1 and CDR2 are MGHRA and YSYEKL. This CDR3 comprises 15 residues. Losses at the gene ends were 4 bases for V and 2 bases for J; bases not matched to a gene: 8. CDR3 sequence: CASSLRSGTPYEQYF. Written as DNA, the CDR3 is TGCGCCAGCAGCCTACGGAGCGGGACCCCCTACGAGCAGTACTTC.

The chain is built from TRBV2 and TRBJ2-2, with 10 bases fitting TRBD2. V trimming: 7 bases; J trimming: 4 bases; junction bases outside the gene matches: 6. The CDR3 loop spans 15 amino acids. The germline V gene encodes CDR1 SNHLY and CDR2 FYNNEI. The CDR3 here is CASKLAGEGTGELFF. The DNA for the CDR3 is TGTGCCAGCAAGCTAGCGGGAGAAGGCACCGGGGAGCTGTTTTTT.

The chain links TRBV15 to TRBJ1-2; 8 bases align to TRBD1. Looked up from germline, CDR1 is LNHNV and CDR2 is YYDKDF (reference sequence). The trim removed 0 bases at V and 6 bases at J, leaving 6 bases unmatched. The CDR3 sequence is 15 residues long. The CDR3 loop is CATSREGGTGDGYTF. As DNA, the CDR3 is TGTGCCACCAGCAGAGAGGGCGGGACAGGCGATGGCTACACCTTC. Combining the CDR3 with reference TRBV15 and TRBJ1-2 gives the whole variable domain DAMVIQNPRYQVTQFGKPVTLSCSQTLNHNVMYWYQQKSSQAPKLLFHYYDKDFNNEADTPDNFQSRRPNTSFCFLDIRSPGLGDTAMYLCATSREGGTGDGYTFGSGTRLTVV.

The V and J genes are TRBV7-8 and TRBJ2-7; possibly TRBD2 for D (6 bases). The germline V gene encodes CDR1 SGHVS and CDR2 FQNEAQ. Trimming shortened V by 1 base and J by 0 bases, and 13 bases separated the two germline ends. The CDR3 extends over 16 amino acids. CDR3 protein: CASSLVVAGPSYEQYF. The CDR3 DNA is TGTGCCAGCAGCTTAGTTGTGGCGGGACCCTCCTACGAGCAGTACTTC. Combining the CDR3 with reference TRBV7-8 and TRBJ2-7 gives the whole variable domain GAGVSQSPRYKVAKRGQDVALRCDPISGHVSLFWYQQALGQGPEFLTYFQNEAQLDKSGLPSDRFFAERPEGSVSTLKIQRTQQEDSAVYLCASSLVVAGPSYEQYFGPGTRLTVT.

The genes are TRBV6-6 and TRBJ2-1, with D possibly matching TRBD2 (6 bases). CDR1 MNHNY and CDR2 SVGAGI come from the germline V gene (reference sequence). Trimming pared 5 bases from V and 2 bases from J, leaving 16 bases between. This CDR3 has 16 amino acids. The CDR3: CASSQIRENPYNEQFF. The DNA of the CDR3 is TGTGCCAGCAGTCAAATCCGGGAGAACCCCTACAATGAGCAGTTCTTC.

The chain combines TRBV10-2 with TRBJ1-6; D remains ambiguous. The CDR3 has 17 residues. V was pared by 2 bases and J by 0 bases, with 11 bases between. From germline, CDR1 is WSHSY and CDR2 SAAADI. The CDR3 reads CASSEASLSSYNSPLHF. CDR3 DNA: TGCGCCAGCAGTGAGGCCAGCCTTAGCTCCTATAATTCACCCCTCCACTTT.

The chain combines TRBV6-5 with TRBJ1-6; D is ambiguous. The germline V gene encodes CDR1 MNHEY and CDR2 SVGAGI. The CDR3 sequence is 16 residues long. Between the trimmed V and J ends, which lost 2 bases and 10 bases, there was a span of 18 bases. CDR3 sequence: CASSYLTDGHGSPLHF. CDR3 DNA: TGTGCCAGCAGTTACCTAACCGACGGGCACGGGTCACCCCTCCACTTT.